What follows is one TCR beta chain and its context. The sample comes from a study of OX40 agonist ivuxolimab in advanced cancers. TCRdb keeps only in-frame clones here, not all; method: immunoSEQ multiplex PCR. Among about 82,000 clones listed, 92% were seen once. Trimming took 1 base from V and 0 from J, leaving 8 bases between them. Germline lookup yields CDR1 SGHTA and CDR2 FQGTGA. This CDR3 is built from 15 residues. This rearrangement joins TRBV7-3 to TRBJ2-3; D gene ambiguous. The receptor comes from an adult with an advanced solid tumor such as melanoma, head and neck, liver or kidney cancer. The sequenced sample was CD4+ or CD8+ T cells sorted from blood, obtained in a trial of the OX40 agonist ivuxolimab. The CDR3 DNA sequence: TGTGCCAGCAGCTTAAACCCAGCTAGCACAGATACGCAGTATTTT. As protein: CASSLNPASTDTQYF.